This TCR beta chain was retrieved from a study of T cell responses to AZD1222 COVID-19 vaccine. Regarding the study as a whole: Mostly white British, mostly female donors; authors suggested clonal diversity may be underestimated.

Notes on this clone: The antigen is not known.

TCRdb's copy holds only in-frame clones and misses some; the assay was immunoSEQ multiplex PCR. The sample yields some 99,000 clones, roughly 90% seen once. CDR3 size: 13 residues. The V end lost 3 bases, the J end lost 5 bases, and 7 bases lay between the germline ends. CDR1 and CDR2 (germline): LNHDA, SQIVND (reference sequence). The source was peripheral blood, collected on day 0 of AZD1222 vaccination. This rearrangement joins TRBV19 to TRBJ1-4; D is ambiguous. This sequence was found in an adult in good health. CDR3 residues: CASSISGNEKLFF. As DNA, the CDR3 is TGTGCCAGTAGTATCTCGGGAAATGAAAAACTGTTTTTT.